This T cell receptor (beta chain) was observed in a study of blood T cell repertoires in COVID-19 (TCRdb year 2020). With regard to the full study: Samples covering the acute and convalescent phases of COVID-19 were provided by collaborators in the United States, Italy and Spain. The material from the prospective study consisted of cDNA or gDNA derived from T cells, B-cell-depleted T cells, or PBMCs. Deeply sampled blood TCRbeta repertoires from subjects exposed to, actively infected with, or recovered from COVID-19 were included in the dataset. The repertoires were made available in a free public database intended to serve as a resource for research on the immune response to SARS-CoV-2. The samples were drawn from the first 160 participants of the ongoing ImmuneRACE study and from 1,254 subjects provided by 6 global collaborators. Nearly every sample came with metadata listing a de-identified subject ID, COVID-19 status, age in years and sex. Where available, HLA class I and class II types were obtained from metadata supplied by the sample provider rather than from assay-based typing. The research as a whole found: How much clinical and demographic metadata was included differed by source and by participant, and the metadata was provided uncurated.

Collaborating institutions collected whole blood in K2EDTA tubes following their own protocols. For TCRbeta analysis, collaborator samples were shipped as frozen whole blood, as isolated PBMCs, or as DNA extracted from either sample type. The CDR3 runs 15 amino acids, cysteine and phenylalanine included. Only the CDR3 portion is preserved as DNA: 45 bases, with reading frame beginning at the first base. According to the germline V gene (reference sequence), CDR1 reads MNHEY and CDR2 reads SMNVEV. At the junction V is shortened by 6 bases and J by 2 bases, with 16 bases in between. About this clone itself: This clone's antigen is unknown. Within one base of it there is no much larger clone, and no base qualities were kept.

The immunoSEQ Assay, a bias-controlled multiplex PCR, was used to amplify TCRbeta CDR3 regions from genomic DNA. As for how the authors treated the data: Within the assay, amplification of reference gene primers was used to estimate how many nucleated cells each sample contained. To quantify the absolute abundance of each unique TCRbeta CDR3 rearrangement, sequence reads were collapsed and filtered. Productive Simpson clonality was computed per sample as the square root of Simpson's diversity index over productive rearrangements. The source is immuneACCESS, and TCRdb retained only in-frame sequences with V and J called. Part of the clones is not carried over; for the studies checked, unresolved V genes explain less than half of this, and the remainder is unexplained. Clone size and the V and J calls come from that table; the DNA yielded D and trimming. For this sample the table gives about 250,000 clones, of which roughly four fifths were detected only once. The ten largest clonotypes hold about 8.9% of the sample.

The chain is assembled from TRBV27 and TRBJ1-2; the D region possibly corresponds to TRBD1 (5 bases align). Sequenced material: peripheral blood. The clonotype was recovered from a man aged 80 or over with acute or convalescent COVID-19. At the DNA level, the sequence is TGTGCCAGCAGGGAGACGACAGCCCAGAACTATGGCTACACCTTC. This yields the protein CASRETTAQNYGYTF.